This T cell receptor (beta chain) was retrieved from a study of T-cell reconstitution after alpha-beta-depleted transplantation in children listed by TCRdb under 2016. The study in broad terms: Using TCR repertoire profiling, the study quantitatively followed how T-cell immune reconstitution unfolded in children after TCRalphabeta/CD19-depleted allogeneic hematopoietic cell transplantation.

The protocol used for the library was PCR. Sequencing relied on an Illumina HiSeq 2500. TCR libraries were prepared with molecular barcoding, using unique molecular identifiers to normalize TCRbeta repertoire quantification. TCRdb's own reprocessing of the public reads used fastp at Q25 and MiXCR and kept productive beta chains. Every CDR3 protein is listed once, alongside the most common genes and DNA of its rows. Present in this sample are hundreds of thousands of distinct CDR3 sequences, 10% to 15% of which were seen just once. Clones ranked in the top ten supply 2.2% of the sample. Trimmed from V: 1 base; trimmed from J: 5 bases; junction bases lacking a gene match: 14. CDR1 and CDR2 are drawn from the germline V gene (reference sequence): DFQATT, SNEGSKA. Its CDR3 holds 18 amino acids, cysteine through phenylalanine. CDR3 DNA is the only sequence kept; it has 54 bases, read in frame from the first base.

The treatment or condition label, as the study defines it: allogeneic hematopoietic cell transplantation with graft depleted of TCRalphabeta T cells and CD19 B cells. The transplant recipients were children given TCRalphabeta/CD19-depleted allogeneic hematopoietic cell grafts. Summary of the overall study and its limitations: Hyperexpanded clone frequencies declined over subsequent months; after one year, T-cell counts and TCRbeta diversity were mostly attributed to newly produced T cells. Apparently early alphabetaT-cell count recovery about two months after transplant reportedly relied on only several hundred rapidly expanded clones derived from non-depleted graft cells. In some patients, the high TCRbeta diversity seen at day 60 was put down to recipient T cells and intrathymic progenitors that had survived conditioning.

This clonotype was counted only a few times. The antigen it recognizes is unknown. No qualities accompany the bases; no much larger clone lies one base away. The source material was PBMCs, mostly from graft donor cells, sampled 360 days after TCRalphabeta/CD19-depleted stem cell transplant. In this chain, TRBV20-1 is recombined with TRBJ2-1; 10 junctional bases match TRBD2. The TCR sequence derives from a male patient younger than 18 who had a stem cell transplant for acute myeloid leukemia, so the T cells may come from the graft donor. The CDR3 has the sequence CSARVSGRAINSNNEQFF. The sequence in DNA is TGCAGTGCTAGAGTCAGCGGGAGGGCCATCAACAGTAACAATGAGCAGTTCTTC.